These T cell receptor beta chains were read from a single sample in a study of cytomegalovirus exposure and HLA in healthy donors. Generated by immunoSEQ multiplex PCR, the TCRdb table keeps only in-frame clones and is missing some. The sample consists of 220,000 or so clones, 75% to 90% of them appearing once. Input material: PBMCs. These receptor sequences come from a woman in her thirties or forties in good health and CMV-seronegative. Each CDR3 is given with its conserved first and last residue.

CDR3aa	j_gene	v_gene
CASGGGGTEAFF	TRBJ1-1	TRBV4-1
CASSQEGQGFASGYTF	TRBJ1-2	TRBV4-1
CASSSQGNQPQHF	TRBJ1-5	TRBV7-2
CASSIVAAGNTIYF	TRBJ1-3	TRBV19
CASSSSGRFYEQYF	TRBJ2-7	TRBV19
CASKDRGNYGYTF	TRBJ1-2	TRBV19
CASGLFGSSTDTQYF	TRBJ2-3	TRBV5-6
CASSRDYLSYNEQFF	TRBJ2-1	TRBV2
CASSVREVGYNEQFF	TRBJ2-1	TRBV19
CASSYGQGGEKLFF	TRBJ1-4	TRBV5-1
CASSIDPGQGAHPGTEAFF	TRBJ1-1	TRBV19
CASSLLGQPNTGELFF	TRBJ2-2	TRBV7-3
CAWKGVSTEAFF	TRBJ1-1	TRBV30
CASSLASGQTYGYTF	TRBJ1-2	TRBV5-4
CAWNRGPGQPQHF	TRBJ1-5	TRBV30
CASSLAGGELFF	TRBJ2-2	TRBV5-1
CASRGGQGVIREQYF	TRBJ2-7	TRBV19
CASKLLAGSEYEQYF	TRBJ2-7	TRBV2
CASSPLSLRSSYNEQFF	TRBJ2-1	TRBV25-1
CASSLFNRGISGANVLTF	TRBJ2-6	TRBV7-3
CAWRPRGAGNSPLHF	TRBJ1-6	TRBV30
CASSFWTGDYEQYF	.	TRBV7-2
CASSSEAGVYYEQYF	.	TRBV27
CASSIGQGWNGYTF	TRBJ1-2	TRBV19
CASGGSGIYTEAFF	TRBJ1-1	TRBV27
CASSKISSYNEQFF	TRBJ2-1	TRBV19
CAWSVGLAGENEQFF	TRBJ2-1	TRBV30
CASVSLAGGDTQYF	TRBJ2-3	TRBV13
CASSWGSGGPSTDTQYF	TRBJ2-3	TRBV5-1
CASPSPGGTEAFF	TRBJ1-1	TRBV2
CASSFRRSVNEKLFF	TRBJ1-4	TRBV7-9
CASSPGTHYNEQFF	TRBJ2-1	TRBV18
CASSPRGLAGSVRYEQYF	TRBJ2-7	TRBV27
CASSSGLAGQETQYF	TRBJ2-5	TRBV7-9
CAWSAHFNTEAFF	TRBJ1-1	TRBV30
CAWGWGVGNGYTF	TRBJ1-2	TRBV30
CASSLYTRTGELFF	TRBJ2-2	TRBV5-6
CASRLTTGNYGYTF	TRBJ1-2	TRBV19
CASSPYRGDTQYF	TRBJ2-3	TRBV28
CASNRETSLRSQPQHF	TRBJ1-5	TRBV2
CATSRDTRAGGSYEQYF	TRBJ2-7	TRBV15
CASSLALGLAGGYNEQFF	TRBJ2-1	TRBV11-2